This T cell receptor beta chain was sequenced for a study of T cell responses to AZD1222 COVID-19 vaccine. V lost 6 bases to trimming and J lost 8 bases, with 16 bases between them. The length of the CDR3 is 13 residues. Whole-study results and caveats: Just a handful of AZD1222 recipients were seropositive at baseline. After the peak T cell response, and only then, were repertoires sampled.

Sequencing was performed with immunoSEQ multiplex PCR; in TCRdb, only in-frame clones are kept and a portion is missing. This table holds 90,000 to 100,000 clones, nearly 90% found once. Concerning this clone itself: The antigen is unknown.

This receptor was identified in an adult in good health. Here the sequenced sample was peripheral blood, taken on day 0 of AZD1222 vaccination. This sequence joins TRBV12-3 or TRBV12-4 and TRBJ1-2; maybe TRBD1 (5 bases). The CDR3 loop is CASSDGTLGGYTF. The CDR3 nucleotides read TGTGCCAGCAGCGACGGGACTCTGGGAGGCTACACCTTC.